This paragraph reports one T cell receptor (beta chain). What it binds is unknown. With V trimmed by 5 bases and J by 4 bases, 7 bases remained unmatched. Germline-derived CDR1 and CDR2 are DFQATT and SNEGSKA (reference sequence). The CDR3 runs 15 residues. This sample stems from a study of response to subunit inactivated influenza vaccine. Broader study findings: The authors put forward the suggestion that each seasonal influenza vaccination may bring in only a limited number of new T cells.

TCRdb reanalysed the RT-PCR reads using MiXCR and keeps one entry per CDR3 protein. Of roughly 700,000 distinct CDR3 sequences detected, approximately 15% appear once; the ten largest clones hold roughly 6.4%. The chain uses TRBV20-1 and TRBJ2-5, with 13 bases that match TRBD2. The clonotype was recovered from a man over 45 who received an inactivated influenza vaccine. Specimen: PBMCs from blood, collected less than 15 days before vaccination. CDR3 loop: CSAGRLAGGVETQYF. The CDR3 coding sequence is TGCAGTGCTGGCCGACTAGCGGGGGGTGTAGAGACCCAGTACTTC.